The 20 T cell receptor beta chains in this list originate from one sample, sequenced in a study of cytomegalovirus exposure and HLA in healthy donors. Primers: 60 Vbeta forward and 13 Jbeta reverse. The protocol was immunoSEQ multiplex PCR, while the TCRdb copy is restricted to in-frame clones and leaves out a portion. The sample lists 150,000 to 200,000 clones; roughly 78% were seen once. Sequences were obtained from PBMCs. These receptors were taken from a boy between 10 and 17 years old in good health and CMV-seronegative.

This chain links TRBV14 with TRBJ2-7, with 8 bases aligning to TRBD1. Germline CDR1 SGHDN, CDR2 FVKESK. V trimming: 4 bases; J trimming: 3 bases; junction bases outside the gene matches: 8. This CDR3 spans 15 amino acids. Here the CDR3 reads CASSRTGGPLYEQYF. The CDR3 coding sequence is TGTGCCAGCAGCCGAACAGGGGGTCCCCTCTACGAGCAGTACTTC. The full variable domain, its missing parts supplied by reference TRBV14 and TRBJ2-7, is EAGVTQFPSHSVIEKGQTVTLRCDPISGHDNLYWYRRVMGKEIKFLLHFVKESKQDESGMPNNRFLAERTGGTYSTLKVQPAELEDSGVYFCASSRTGGPLYEQYFGPGTRLTVT.

The V and J genes are TRBV6-1 and TRBJ2-2; TRBD1 aligns across 9 bases. Trimming cost V 4 bases and J 6 bases; bases outside gene matches: 9. From germline, CDR1 is MNHNS and CDR2 SASEGT. The CDR3 spans 16 residues. The CDR3 sequence: CASSAGTGMTAGELFF. CDR3 DNA: TGTGCCAGCAGTGCCGGGACAGGGATGACGGCCGGGGAGCTGTTTTTT.

This chain joins TRBV9 and TRBJ2-2, with no clear D. The CDR3 extends over 14 amino acids. The germline CDR1 and CDR2 sequences are SGDLS and YYNGEE. V lost 4 bases and J lost 2, with 9 bases in between. The chain's CDR3 is CASSTTVNTGELFF. CDR3 nucleotide sequence: TGTGCCAGCAGCACCACAGTTAACACCGGGGAGCTGTTTTTT.

The chain uses TRBV11-3 and TRBJ1-1, with 7 bases identical to TRBD1. With 5 bases clipped from V and 1 base from J, the junction kept 7 bases outside the gene matches. The CDR3 is made up of 15 amino acids. The germline V gene has CDR1 SGHNT and CDR2 YENEEA. The CDR3 DNA is TGTGCCAGCAGCCCCGGGGGACAGCCGAACACTGAAGCTTTCTTT. Translation gives CASSPGGQPNTEAFF.

The CDR3 reads CASRGTGSNQPQHF. DNA for the CDR3: TGTGCCAGCAGGGGGACAGGCAGCAATCAGCCCCAGCATTTT. The V gene is TRBV2, the J gene TRBJ1-5, with 8 bases identical to TRBD1. Germline assignment: CDR1 SNHLY and CDR2 FYNNEI. V shed 6 bases and J 1 base; nucleotides not matched to a gene: 2. There are 14 residues in the CDR3.

The V and J genes are TRBV15 and TRBJ2-3, with TRBD1 matching over 9 bases. Germline V gene data show CDR1 as LNHNV and CDR2 as YYDKDF (reference sequence). The CDR3 sequence is 15 residues long. Trimming at V came to 1 base and at J to 5 bases, leaving 4 bases not matched to a gene. The CDR3 protein is CATSRALTGGDTQYF. CDR3 in DNA: TGTGCCACCAGCAGAGCATTGACAGGGGGAGATACGCAGTATTTT.

The genes are TRBV7-8 and TRBJ2-7, with no clear D. V was clipped by 2 bases and J by 6 bases, with 8 bases between them. This CDR3 is 12 amino acids long. Germline values: CDR1 SGHVS, CDR2 FQNEAQ. As DNA, the CDR3 is TGTGCCAGCAGCTTATCGTCCAGCGAGCAGTACTTC. Translation gives CASSLSSSEQYF.

The chain couples TRBV28 to TRBJ2-7; 11 bases agree with TRBD1. With V trimmed by 3 bases and J by 6 bases, 7 bases remained unmatched. The germline CDR1 and CDR2 sequences are MDHEN and SYDVKM. The CDR3 is 15 residues long. CDR3 nucleotide sequence: TGTGCCAGCAGTTTCCGGACAGGGGGCTTGGGCGAGCAGTACTTC. Its protein product is CASSFRTGGLGEQYF.

The chain has TRBV4-2 and TRBJ2-1; D remains unclear. Germline V gives CDR1 LGHNA, CDR2 YNFKEQ. The CDR3 spans 16 residues. V shed 0 bases and J shed 5 bases, with 14 bases lying between them. The CDR3 bases are TGTGCCAGCAGCCAAGAGGAACTACCTCCCGACAATGAGCAGTTCTTC. Encoded protein: CASSQEELPPDNEQFF.

The DNA of the CDR3 is TGTGCCACCAGCAGAGACCGTGGTACGAGGCGAGCTTTCTTT. Translating gives CATSRDRGTRRAFF. This chain uses TRBV15 with TRBJ1-1; D gene uncertain. Per germline, CDR1 LNHNV and CDR2 YYDKDF (reference sequence). V was clipped by 0 bases and J by 10 bases, with 15 bases between them. The CDR3 sequence is 14 residues long.

The chain links TRBV7-2 to TRBJ2-3; perhaps TRBD1 as D (5 bases). Germline values: CDR1 SGHTA, CDR2 FQGNSA. The CDR3 has 17 amino acids. Trimming took 1 base from V and 2 from J, leaving 16 bases between them. CDR3 nucleotide sequence: TGTGCCAGCAGCTTAGGACGAGTGGGGCGATTCACAGATACGCAGTATTTT. Translated, it gives CASSLGRVGRFTDTQYF.

The chain employs TRBV11-3 and TRBJ2-1; the match to TRBD2 covers 12 bases. The CDR3 is 16 amino acids. J lost 4 bases, V lost 1 base, and 2 bases had no gene match. Looked up from germline, CDR1 is SGHNT and CDR2 is YENEEA. The CDR3 here is CASSLVGTSGYNEQFF. CDR3 nucleotides: TGTGCCAGCAGCTTAGTCGGGACTAGCGGGTACAATGAGCAGTTCTTC.

The chain employs TRBV19 and TRBJ2-2; D call uncertain. Looked up from germline, CDR1 is LNHDA and CDR2 is SQIVND (reference sequence). This CDR3 has 15 amino acids. The germline V and J ends were trimmed by 0 bases and 1 base, with 6 bases remaining between them. This CDR3 reads CASSIEPGNTGELFF. Here the CDR3 DNA reads TGTGCCAGTAGTATAGAGCCGGGGAACACCGGGGAGCTGTTTTTT.

This chain joins TRBV4-1 and TRBJ1-4; D is ambiguous. The CDR3 extends over 16 amino acids. Between the trimmed V and J ends, which lost 0 bases and 10 bases, there was a span of 18 bases. The germline CDR1 and CDR2 sequences are MGHRA and YSYEKL. CDR3 sequence (DNA): TGCGCCAGCAGCCAAGAGAGGAGGGCAGAACAAGGAAAACTGTTTTTT. Its translation is CASSQERRAEQGKLFF.

The rearrangement joins TRBV2 to TRBJ2-5; D is ambiguous. V was cut by 6 bases and J by 2 bases, with 4 bases left in between. Per germline, CDR1 SNHLY and CDR2 FYNNEI. The CDR3 runs 11 residues. The CDR3 DNA sequence: TGTGCCAGCAGCCCTCAAGAGACCCAGTACTTC. This encodes CASSPQETQYF. Complete variable domain (other parts from reference TRBV2 and TRBJ2-5): EPEVTQTPSHQVTQMGQEVILRCVPISNHLYFYWYRQILGQKVEFLVSFYNNEISEKSEIFDDQFSVERPDGSNFTLKIRSTKLEDSAMYFCASSPQETQYFGPGTRLLVL.

The chain couples TRBV4-2 to TRBJ1-1; 7 bases agree with TRBD1. Germline lookup yields CDR1 LGHNA and CDR2 YNFKEQ. The CDR3 covers 16 residues. J was trimmed by 5 bases and V by 4 bases; bases with no gene match: 13. The CDR3 region has the DNA TGTGCCAGCAGCCCTTTCGGCGGAGGGGGCAGGACTGAAGCTTTCTTT. Its translation: CASSPFGGGGRTEAFF.

In this sample, this clone turned up a few times. The chain joins TRBV5-1 to TRBJ1-2; D is undetermined. The germline gives CDR1 SGHRS, CDR2 YFSETQ. The V end lost 0 bases, the J end lost 0 bases, and 6 bases lay between the germline ends. The CDR3 runs to 14 residues. The CDR3 nucleotides are TGCGCCAGCAGCTTGGGCAGCGCTAACTATGGCTACACCTTC. Translating gives CASSLGSANYGYTF. The whole variable domain, filled in from reference TRBV5-1 and TRBJ1-2, reads KAGVTQTPRYLIKTRGQQVTLSCSPISGHRSVSWYQQTPGQGLQFLFEYFSETQRNKGNFPGRFSGRQFSNSRSEMNVSTLELGDSALYLCASSLGSANYGYTFGSGTRLTVV.

J is TRBJ2-2 and V is TRBV11-3, with 10 bases fitting TRBD1. The CDR3 loop spans 18 amino acids. The germline V gene encodes CDR1 SGHNT and CDR2 YENEEA. The J segment lost 0 bases and the V segment lost 1 base, leaving 5 bases of the junction unmatched. The DNA for the CDR3 is TGTGCCAGCAGCTTAGGCGGCGGGACAGGGGCGAACACCGGGGAGCTGTTTTTT. The encoded protein is CASSLGGGTGANTGELFF.

The rearrangement links TRBV5-1 to TRBJ1-3; 12 nucleotides match TRBD1. V gave up 4 bases and J gave up 2 bases; unmatched junction bases: 7. The CDR3 spans 17 residues. Germline-derived CDR1 and CDR2 are SGHRS and YFSETQ. CDR3 bases: TGCGCCAGCAGCGTGGAAGGGACAGGGGGCCCTGGAAACACCATATATTTT. This codes for CASSVEGTGGPGNTIYF.

V gene TRBV5-6 combines with J gene TRBJ1-2; D might be TRBD1 (6 bases). The ends were cut back, 3 bases at V and 12 bases at J, with 18 bases in the middle. The CDR3 consists of 13 residues. Germline V gene lookup returns CDR1 SGHDT and CDR2 YYEEEE. CDR3 bases: TGTGCCAGCAGCTCACCGGGACACGGACTTAACACCTTC. Protein sequence: CASSSPGHGLNTF.